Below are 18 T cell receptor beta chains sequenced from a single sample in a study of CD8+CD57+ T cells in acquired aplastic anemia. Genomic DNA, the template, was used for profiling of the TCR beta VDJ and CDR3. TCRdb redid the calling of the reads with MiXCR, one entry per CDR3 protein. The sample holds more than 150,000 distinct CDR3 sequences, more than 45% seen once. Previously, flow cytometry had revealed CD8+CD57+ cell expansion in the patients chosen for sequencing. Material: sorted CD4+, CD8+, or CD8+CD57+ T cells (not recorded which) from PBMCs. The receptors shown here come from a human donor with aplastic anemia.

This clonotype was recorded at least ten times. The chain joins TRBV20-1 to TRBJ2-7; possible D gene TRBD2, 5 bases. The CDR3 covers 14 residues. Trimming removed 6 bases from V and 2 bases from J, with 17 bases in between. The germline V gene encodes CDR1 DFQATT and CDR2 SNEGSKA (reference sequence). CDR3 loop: CSATLSLAPYEQYF. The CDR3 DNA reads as TGCAGTGCCACCCTCAGTCTAGCACCCTACGAGCAGTACTTC.

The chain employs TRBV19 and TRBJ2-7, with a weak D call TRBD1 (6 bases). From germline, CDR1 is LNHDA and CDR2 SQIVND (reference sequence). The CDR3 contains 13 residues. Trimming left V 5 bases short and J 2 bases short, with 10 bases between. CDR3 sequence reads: CASSHRVPYEQYF. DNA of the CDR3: TGTGCCAGTAGTCACAGGGTCCCCTACGAGCAGTACTTC.

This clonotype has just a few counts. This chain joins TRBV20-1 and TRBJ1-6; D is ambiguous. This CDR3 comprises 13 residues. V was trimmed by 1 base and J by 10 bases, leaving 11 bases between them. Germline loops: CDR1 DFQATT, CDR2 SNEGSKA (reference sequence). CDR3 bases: TGCAGTGCTAGAGTAACAAAACTCTCACCCCTCCACTTT. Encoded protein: CSARVTKLSPLHF.

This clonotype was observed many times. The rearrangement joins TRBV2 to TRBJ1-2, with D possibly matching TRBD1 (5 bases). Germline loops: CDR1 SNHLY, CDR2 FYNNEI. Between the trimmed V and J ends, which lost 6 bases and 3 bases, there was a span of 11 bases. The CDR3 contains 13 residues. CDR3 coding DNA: TGTGCCAGCAGAATACAGGAGGACTATGGCTACACCTTC. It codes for CASRIQEDYGYTF.

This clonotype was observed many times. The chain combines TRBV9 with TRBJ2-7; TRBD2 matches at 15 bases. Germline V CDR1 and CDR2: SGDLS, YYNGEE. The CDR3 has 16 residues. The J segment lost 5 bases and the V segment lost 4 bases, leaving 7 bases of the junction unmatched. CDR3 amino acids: CASSPRTSGRAHEQYF. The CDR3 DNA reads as TGTGCCAGCAGCCCCCGGACTAGCGGGAGGGCCCACGAGCAGTACTTC. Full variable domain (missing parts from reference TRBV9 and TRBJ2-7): DSGVTQTPKHLITATGQRVTLRCSPRSGDLSVYWYQQSLDQGLQFLIQYYNGEERAKGNILERFSAQQFPDLHSELNLSSLELGDSALYFCASSPRTSGRAHEQYFGPGTRLTVT.

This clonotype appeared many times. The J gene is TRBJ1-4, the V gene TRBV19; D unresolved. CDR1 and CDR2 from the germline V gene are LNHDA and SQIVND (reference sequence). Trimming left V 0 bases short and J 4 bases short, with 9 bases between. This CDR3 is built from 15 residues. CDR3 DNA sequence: TGTGCCAGTAGTATAGATCGGCGCTATAATGAAAAACTGTTTTTT. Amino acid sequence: CASSIDRRYNEKLFF.

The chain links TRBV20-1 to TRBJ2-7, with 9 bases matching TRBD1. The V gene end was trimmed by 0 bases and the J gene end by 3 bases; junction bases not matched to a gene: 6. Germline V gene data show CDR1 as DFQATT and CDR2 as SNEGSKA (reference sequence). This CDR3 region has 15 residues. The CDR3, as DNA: TGCAGTGCTAGAGATCGGGACAGGGTTGTCTACGAGCAGTACTTC. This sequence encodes CSARDRDRVVYEQYF.

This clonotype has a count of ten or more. This CDR3 is CSARAPLYRGPNPIQEQETQYF. CDR3 nucleotide sequence: TGCAGTGCTAGAGCTCCCCTTTACAGGGGCCCCAATCCAATCCAAGAACAAGAGACCCAGTACTTC. The V gene is TRBV20-1, the J gene TRBJ2-5; 7 bases match TRBD1. CDR1 is DFQATT and CDR2 is SNEGSKA in the germline V gene (reference sequence). The J segment lost 2 bases and the V segment lost 1 base, leaving 28 bases of the junction unmatched. The CDR3 runs to 22 residues.

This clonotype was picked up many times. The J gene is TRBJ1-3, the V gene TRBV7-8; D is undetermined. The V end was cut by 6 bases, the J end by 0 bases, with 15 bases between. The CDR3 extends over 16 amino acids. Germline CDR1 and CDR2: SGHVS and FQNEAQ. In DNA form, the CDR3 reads TGTGCCAGCAGTTTGGTCAGAGCGGACTCTGGAAACACCATATATTTT. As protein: CASSLVRADSGNTIYF.

The CDR3: CASSPLERAVNYGYTF. The CDR3, as DNA: TGCGCCAGCAGCCCGTTGGAACGGGCCGTCAACTATGGCTACACCTTC. This chain links TRBV4-1 with TRBJ1-2; no definite D call. The CDR3 is made up of 16 amino acids. The V gene lost 4 bases and the J gene lost 2 bases, with 17 bases spanning the gap. CDR1 and CDR2 from the germline V gene are MGHRA and YSYEKL.

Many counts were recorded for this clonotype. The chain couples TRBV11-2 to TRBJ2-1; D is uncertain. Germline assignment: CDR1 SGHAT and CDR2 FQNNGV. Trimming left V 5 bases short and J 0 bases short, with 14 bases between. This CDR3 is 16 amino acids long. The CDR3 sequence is CASSLDQLSSYNEQFF. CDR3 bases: TGTGCCAGCAGCCTCGACCAGTTAAGCTCCTACAATGAGCAGTTCTTC. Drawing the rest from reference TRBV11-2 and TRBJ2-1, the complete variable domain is EAGVAQSPRYKIIEKRQSVAFWCNPISGHATLYWYQQILGQGPKLLIQFQNNGVVDDSQLPKDRFSAERLKGVDSTLKIQPAKLEDSAVYLCASSLDQLSSYNEQFFGPGTRLTVL.

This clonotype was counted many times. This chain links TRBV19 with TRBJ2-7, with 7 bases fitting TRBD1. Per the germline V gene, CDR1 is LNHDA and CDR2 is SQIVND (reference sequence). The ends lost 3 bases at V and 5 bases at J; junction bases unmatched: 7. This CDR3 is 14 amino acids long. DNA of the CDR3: TGTGCCAGTAGTATGTCACAGGGGTTGAACGAGCAGTACTTC. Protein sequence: CASSMSQGLNEQYF.

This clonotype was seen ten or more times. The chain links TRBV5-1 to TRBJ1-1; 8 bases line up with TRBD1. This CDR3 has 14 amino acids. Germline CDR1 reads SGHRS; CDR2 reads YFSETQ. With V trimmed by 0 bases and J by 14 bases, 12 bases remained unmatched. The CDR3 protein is CASSLDVIGTGGFF. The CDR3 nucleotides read TGCGCCAGCAGCTTGGATGTTATCGGGACAGGAGGCTTCTTT.

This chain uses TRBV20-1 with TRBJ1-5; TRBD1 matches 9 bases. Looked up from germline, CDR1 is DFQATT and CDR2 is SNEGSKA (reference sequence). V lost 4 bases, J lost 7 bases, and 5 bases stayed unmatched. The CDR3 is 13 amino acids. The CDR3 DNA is TGCAGTGCTACGGACAGGGGATCACAGCCCCAGCATTTT. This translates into CSATDRGSQPQHF.

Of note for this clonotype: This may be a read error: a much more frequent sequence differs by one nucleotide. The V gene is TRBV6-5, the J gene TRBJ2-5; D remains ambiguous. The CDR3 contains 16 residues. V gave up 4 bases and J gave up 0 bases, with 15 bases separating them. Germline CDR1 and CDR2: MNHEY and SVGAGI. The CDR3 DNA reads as TGTGCCAGCAGTTGCAATCCACCTCGGTACCAAGAGACCCAGTACTTC. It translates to CASSCNPPRYQETQYF.

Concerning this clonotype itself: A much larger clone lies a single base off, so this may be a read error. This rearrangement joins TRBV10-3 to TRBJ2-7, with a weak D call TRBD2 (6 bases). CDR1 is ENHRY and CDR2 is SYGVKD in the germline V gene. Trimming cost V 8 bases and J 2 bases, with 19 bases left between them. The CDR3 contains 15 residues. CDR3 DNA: TGTGCCATCGGCCTTACCGGGAGCCAAACCTACGAGCAGTACTTC. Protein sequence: CAIGLTGSQTYEQYF.

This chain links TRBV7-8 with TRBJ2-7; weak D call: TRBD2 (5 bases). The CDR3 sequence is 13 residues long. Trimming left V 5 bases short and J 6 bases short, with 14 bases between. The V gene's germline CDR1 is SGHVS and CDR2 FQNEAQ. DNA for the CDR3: TGTGCCAGCAGCCCTTTACGGGAAGGCGAGCAGTACTTC. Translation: CASSPLREGEQYF.

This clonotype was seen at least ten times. The CDR3 DNA reads TGTGCCAGCAGCTTAGGGGGAGCGGGAGGACTCTACGAGCAGTACTTC. Translation: CASSLGGAGGLYEQYF. V usage is TRBV11-2 and J usage is TRBJ2-7; 9 positions match TRBD2. The V and J ends lost 1 base and 3 bases, in that order; junction bases with no gene match: 7. Per germline, CDR1 SGHAT and CDR2 FQNNGV. This CDR3 spans 16 amino acids.